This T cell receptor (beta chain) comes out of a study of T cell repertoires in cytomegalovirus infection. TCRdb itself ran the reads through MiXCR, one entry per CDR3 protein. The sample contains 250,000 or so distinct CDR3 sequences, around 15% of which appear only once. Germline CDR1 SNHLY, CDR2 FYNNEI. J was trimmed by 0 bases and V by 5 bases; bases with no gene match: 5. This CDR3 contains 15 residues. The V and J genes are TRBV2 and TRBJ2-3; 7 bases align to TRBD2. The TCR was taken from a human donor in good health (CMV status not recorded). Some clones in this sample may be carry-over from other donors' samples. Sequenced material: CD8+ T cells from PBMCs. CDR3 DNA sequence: TGTGCCAGCAGTAGCGGGGCCTCTAGCACAGATACGCAGTATTTT. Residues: CASSSGASSTDTQYF.